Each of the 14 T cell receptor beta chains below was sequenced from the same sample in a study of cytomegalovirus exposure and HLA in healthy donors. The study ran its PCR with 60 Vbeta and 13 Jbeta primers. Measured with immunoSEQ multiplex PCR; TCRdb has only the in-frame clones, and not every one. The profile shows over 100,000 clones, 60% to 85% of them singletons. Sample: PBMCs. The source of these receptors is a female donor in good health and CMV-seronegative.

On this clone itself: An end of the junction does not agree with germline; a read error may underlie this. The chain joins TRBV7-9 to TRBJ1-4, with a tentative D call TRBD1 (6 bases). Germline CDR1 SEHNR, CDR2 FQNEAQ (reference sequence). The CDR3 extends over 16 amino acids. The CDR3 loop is CSSSPKDRPTNEKLFF. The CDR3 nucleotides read TGTTCCAGCAGCCCCAAAGACAGGCCAACTAATGAAAAACTGTTTTTT.

The CDR3 DNA reads as TGCAGTGCGGGGGCGTACAATGAGCAGTTCTTC. The encoded protein is CSAGAYNEQFF. The V gene is TRBV20-1, the J gene TRBJ2-1; tentatively, D is TRBD1 (6 bases). The V and J ends lost 6 bases and 4 bases respectively, with 7 bases between them. The CDR3 covers 11 residues. Germline CDR1 DFQATT, CDR2 SNEGSKA (reference sequence).

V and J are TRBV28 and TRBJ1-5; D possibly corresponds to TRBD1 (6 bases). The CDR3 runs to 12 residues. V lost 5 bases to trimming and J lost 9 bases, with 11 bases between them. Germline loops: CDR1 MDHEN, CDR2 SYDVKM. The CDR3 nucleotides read TGTGCCAGCAGTGTTCAAGGGGGGCCCCAGCATTTT. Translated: CASSVQGGPQHF.

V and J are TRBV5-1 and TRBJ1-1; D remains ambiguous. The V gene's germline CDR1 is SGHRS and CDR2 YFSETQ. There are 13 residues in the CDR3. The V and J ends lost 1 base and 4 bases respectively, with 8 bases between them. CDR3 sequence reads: CASSLQPGTEAFF. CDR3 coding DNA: TGCGCCAGCAGCTTGCAACCGGGCACTGAAGCTTTCTTT. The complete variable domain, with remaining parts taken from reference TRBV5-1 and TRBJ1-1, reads KAGVTQTPRYLIKTRGQQVTLSCSPISGHRSVSWYQQTPGQGLQFLFEYFSETQRNKGNFPGRFSGRQFSNSRSEMNVSTLELGDSALYLCASSLQPGTEAFFGQGTRLTVV.

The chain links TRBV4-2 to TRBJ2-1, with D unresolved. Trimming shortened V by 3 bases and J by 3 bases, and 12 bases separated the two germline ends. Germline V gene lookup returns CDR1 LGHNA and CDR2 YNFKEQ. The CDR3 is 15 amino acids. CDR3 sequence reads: CASSQRPEIYNEQFF. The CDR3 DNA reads TGTGCCAGCAGCCAGCGCCCTGAGATCTACAATGAGCAGTTCTTC.

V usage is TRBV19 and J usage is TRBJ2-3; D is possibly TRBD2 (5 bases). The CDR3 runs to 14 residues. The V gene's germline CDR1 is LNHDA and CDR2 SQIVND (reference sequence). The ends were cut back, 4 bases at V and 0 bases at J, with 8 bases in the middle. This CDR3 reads CASSRSGSTDTQYF. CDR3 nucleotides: TGTGCCAGTAGTAGGAGCGGAAGCACAGATACGCAGTATTTT.

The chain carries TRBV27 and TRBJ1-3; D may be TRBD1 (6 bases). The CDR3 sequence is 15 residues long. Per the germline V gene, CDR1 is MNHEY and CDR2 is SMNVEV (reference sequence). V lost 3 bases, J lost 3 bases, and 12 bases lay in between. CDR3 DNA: TGTGCCAGCAGTTTGTCCCAGGGGTTTGGAAACACCATATATTTT. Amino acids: CASSLSQGFGNTIYF.

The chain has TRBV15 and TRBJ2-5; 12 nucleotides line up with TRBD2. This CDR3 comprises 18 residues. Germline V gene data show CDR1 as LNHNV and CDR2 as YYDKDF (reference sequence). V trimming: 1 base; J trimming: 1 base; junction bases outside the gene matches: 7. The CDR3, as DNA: TGTGCCACCAGCAGAGGCCCTCTAGCGGGGGGGCCCCAAGAGACCCAGTACTTC. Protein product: CATSRGPLAGGPQETQYF.

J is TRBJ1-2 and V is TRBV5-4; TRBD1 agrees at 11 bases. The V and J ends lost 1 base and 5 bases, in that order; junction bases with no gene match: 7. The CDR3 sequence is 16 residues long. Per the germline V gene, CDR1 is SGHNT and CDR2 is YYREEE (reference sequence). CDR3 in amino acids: CASSLSFGQGAYGYTF. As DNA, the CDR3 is TGTGCCAGCAGCTTGTCTTTTGGACAGGGGGCGTATGGCTACACCTTC.

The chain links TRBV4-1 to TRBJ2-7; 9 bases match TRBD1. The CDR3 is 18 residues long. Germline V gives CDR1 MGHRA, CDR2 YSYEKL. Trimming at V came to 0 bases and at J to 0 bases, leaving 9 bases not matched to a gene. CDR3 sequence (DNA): TGCGCCAGCAGCCAAGAGGGGGCCGGACAGGGGAGCTCCTACGAGCAGTACTTC. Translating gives CASSQEGAGQGSSYEQYF.

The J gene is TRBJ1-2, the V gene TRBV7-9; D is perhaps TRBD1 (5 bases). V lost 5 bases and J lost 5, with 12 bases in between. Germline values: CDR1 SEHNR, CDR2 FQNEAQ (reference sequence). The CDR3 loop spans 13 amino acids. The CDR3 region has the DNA TGTGCCAGCAGCCCCCCGGGGGATTATGGCTACACCTTC. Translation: CASSPPGDYGYTF. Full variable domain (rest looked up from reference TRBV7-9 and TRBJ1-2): DTGVSQNPRHKITKRGQNVTFRCDPISEHNRLYWYRQTLGQGPEFLTYFQNEAQLEKSRLLSDRFSAERPKGSFSTLEIQRTEQGDSAMYLCASSPPGDYGYTFGSGTRLTVV.

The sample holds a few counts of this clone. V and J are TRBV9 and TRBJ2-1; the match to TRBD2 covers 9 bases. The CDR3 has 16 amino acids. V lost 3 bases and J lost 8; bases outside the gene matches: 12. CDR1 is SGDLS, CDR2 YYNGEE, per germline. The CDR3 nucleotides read TGTGCCAGCAGCGCTTTCGGTCGCGGGGGGGGGCATGAGCAGTTCTTC. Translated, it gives CASSAFGRGGGHEQFF.

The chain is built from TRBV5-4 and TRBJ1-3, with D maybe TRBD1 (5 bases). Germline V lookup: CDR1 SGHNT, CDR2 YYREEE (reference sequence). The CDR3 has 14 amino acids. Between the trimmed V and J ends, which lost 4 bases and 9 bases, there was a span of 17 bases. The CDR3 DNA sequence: TGTGCCAGCAGCCAAGGCCACGACGGGGGCACCATATATTTT. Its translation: CASSQGHDGGTIYF.

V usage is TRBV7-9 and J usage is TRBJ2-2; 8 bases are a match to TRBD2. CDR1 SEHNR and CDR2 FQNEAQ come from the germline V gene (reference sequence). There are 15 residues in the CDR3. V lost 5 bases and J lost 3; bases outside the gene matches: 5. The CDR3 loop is CASSPPAGDTGELFF. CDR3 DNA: TGTGCCAGCAGCCCTCCAGCGGGGGACACCGGGGAGCTGTTTTTT.